The 15 T cell receptor beta chains below all came from one sample that was sequenced in a study of early T cells in non-severe SARS-CoV-2 infection. TCRdb reprocessed the 5' RACE reads via MiXCR and lists one record per CDR3 protein. The sample holds around 80,000 distinct CDR3 sequences, 13% seen once. Sequenced: whole blood. The receptors originated from an adult who was a healthcare worker with PCR-confirmed SARS-CoV-2 infection or an uninfected control (not recorded which).

This clonotype was recorded a few times. This chain connects TRBV29-1 to TRBJ2-1, with 9 bases fitting TRBD2. Germline values: CDR1 SQVTM, CDR2 ANQGSEA. This CDR3 is 13 amino acids long. Trimming removed 2 bases from V and 7 bases from J; junction bases left unmatched: 3. The DNA of the CDR3 is TGCAGCGTTGAATTAGCGGGAGTGAATGAGCAGTTCTTC. Its protein is CSVELAGVNEQFF.

In its sample, this clonotype was seen a few times. This chain connects TRBV5-1 to TRBJ2-1; D is possibly TRBD1 (5 bases). This CDR3 contains 12 residues. Trimming took 7 bases from V and 10 from J, leaving 15 bases between them. Germline V gives CDR1 SGHRS, CDR2 YFSETQ. The CDR3, as DNA: TGCGCCAGCCGCTCGGCGGCAGGGGAGCAGTTCTTC. Translated, it gives CASRSAAGEQFF.

This clonotype was seen many times. The genes are TRBV11-3 and TRBJ1-5; 7 nucleotides align to TRBD1. This CDR3 comprises 15 residues. Germline trimming cut 2 bases from V and 5 bases from J; bases unmatched to any gene: 6. Germline values: CDR1 SGHNT, CDR2 YENEEA. Written as DNA, the CDR3 is TGTGCCAGCAGCTTACCGGGACAGATCGATCAGCCCCAGCATTTT. Translation gives CASSLPGQIDQPQHF.

This clonotype appeared many times. The rearrangement joins TRBV29-1 to TRBJ1-4; D unclear. The V end lost 4 bases, the J end lost 6 bases, and 9 bases lay between the germline ends. CDR1 SQVTM and CDR2 ANQGSEA come from the germline V gene. The CDR3 loop spans 12 amino acids. The CDR3 DNA reads as TGCAGCGTTGGCCTACCAGATGAAAAACTGTTTTTT. Encoded protein: CSVGLPDEKLFF.

The chain uses TRBV12-3 or TRBV12-4 and TRBJ1-6, with 9 bases fitting TRBD1. The J segment lost 7 bases and the V segment lost 1 base, leaving 2 bases of the junction unmatched. The length of the CDR3 is 15 residues. CDR3 protein: CASSLGDRANSPLHF. The CDR3 DNA is TGTGCCAGCAGTTTAGGGGACAGGGCCAATTCACCCCTCCACTTT.

This rearrangement joins TRBV6-5 to TRBJ1-4; TRBD1 aligns across 10 bases. The length of the CDR3 is 16 residues. Looked up from germline, CDR1 is MNHEY and CDR2 is SVGAGI. The V and J ends lost 6 bases and 8 bases, in that order; junction bases with no gene match: 12. The CDR3 protein is CASSIRSGTGEEKLFF. As DNA, the CDR3 is TGTGCCAGCAGCATCCGCTCCGGGACAGGGGAAGAAAAACTGTTTTTT.

This clonotype showed up just a few times. This chain uses TRBV18 with TRBJ2-1, with TRBD2 identical over 14 bases. After removal of 3 bases from V and 6 bases from J, the junction contained 13 bases not matched to a gene. The CDR3 contains 19 residues. CDR1 is KGHSH and CDR2 is LQKENI in the germline V gene. The CDR3 nucleotides are TGTGCCAGCTCACCCCAACCCGGACTAGCGGGAGGTGGGTCCAATGAGCAGTTCTTC. This codes for CASSPQPGLAGGGSNEQFF.

In its sample, this clonotype was seen a few times. The V and J genes are TRBV11-2 and TRBJ2-3, with a possible D match to TRBD2 (5 bases). This CDR3 region has 16 residues. CDR1 is SGHAT and CDR2 is FQNNGV in the germline V gene. Trimming stripped 5 bases from V and 0 bases from J, with 15 bases between. CDR3 in DNA: TGTGCCAGCAGCCGTAATCGGAGAGGGAGCACAGATACGCAGTATTTT. Its translation is CASSRNRRGSTDTQYF.

This clonotype came up many times. J is TRBJ2-7 and V is TRBV9, with D perhaps TRBD1 (5 bases). Trimming pared 3 bases from V and 7 bases from J, leaving 14 bases between. Germline CDR1 and CDR2: SGDLS and YYNGEE. The CDR3 loop spans 13 amino acids. CDR3 coding DNA: TGTGCCAGCAGCGCCGGCCTGGGGCTGGAGCAGTACTTC. Amino acid sequence: CASSAGLGLEQYF. The full variable domain, completed using reference TRBV9 and TRBJ2-7, is DSGVTQTPKHLITATGQRVTLRCSPRSGDLSVYWYQQSLDQGLQFLIQYYNGEERAKGNILERFSAQQFPDLHSELNLSSLELGDSALYFCASSAGLGLEQYFGPGTRLTVT.

This clonotype was detected a few times. The chain uses TRBV18 and TRBJ2-7; 8 nucleotides agree with TRBD2. The CDR3 consists of 13 residues. With V trimmed by 5 bases and J by 3 bases, 3 bases remained unmatched. Germline-derived CDR1 and CDR2 are KGHSH and LQKENI. CDR3 protein: CASSLAGRYEQYF. The CDR3 DNA reads as TGTGCCAGCTCATTAGCGGGACGCTACGAGCAGTACTTC.

This clonotype was recorded many times. The chain joins TRBV19 to TRBJ2-3; no definite D call. From germline, CDR1 is LNHDA and CDR2 SQIVND (reference sequence). The germline V and J ends were trimmed by 5 bases and 0 bases, with 18 bases remaining between them. There are 17 residues in the CDR3. CDR3 DNA sequence: TGTGCCAGTAGTGTCGCCTCGACAAGCTATAGCACAGATACGCAGTATTTT. Translation: CASSVASTSYSTDTQYF.

This chain links TRBV12-3 or TRBV12-4 with TRBJ2-1; the D call may be TRBD1 or TRBD2 (5 bases each). V was pared by 5 bases and J by 4 bases, with 9 bases between. There are 13 residues in the CDR3. DNA of the CDR3: TGTGCCAGCAGTCGGGACCATTACAATGAGCAGTTCTTC. Its protein product is CASSRDHYNEQFF.

Only a few counts were recorded for this clonotype. The V and J genes are TRBV3-1 and TRBJ2-7, with TRBD1 as a possible D gene (5 bases). V shed 0 bases and J shed 1 base, with 19 bases lying between them. The CDR3 loop spans 18 amino acids. The germline CDR1 and CDR2 sequences are LGHDT and YNNKEL (reference sequence). The CDR3: CASSQDSSGPGPSYEQYF. The CDR3 coding sequence is TGTGCCAGCAGCCAAGATTCGTCAGGGCCCGGTCCATCCTACGAGCAGTACTTC.

This clonotype turned up a few times. The chain employs TRBV7-3 and TRBJ1-6, with D unclear. Germline V gives CDR1 SGHTA, CDR2 FQGTGA. V dropped 1 base and J dropped 10 bases, with 8 bases sitting between them. CDR3 size: 13 residues. Here the CDR3 DNA reads TGTGCCAGCAGCTTAAGCTCGGGATCACCCCTCCACTTT. It translates to CASSLSSGSPLHF.

This sequence joins TRBV27 and TRBJ2-5, with a weak D call TRBD1 (7 bases). Trimming left V 5 bases short and J 3 bases short, with 16 bases between. Per the germline V gene, CDR1 is MNHEY and CDR2 is SMNVEV (reference sequence). CDR3 size: 15 residues. The CDR3 nucleotides are TGTGCCAGCAGTCTCGCGGGGACAGCAAAAGAGACCCAGTACTTC. It translates to CASSLAGTAKETQYF.